Below, 3 T cell receptor beta chains from the same sample are listed, as sequenced in a study of cytomegalovirus exposure and HLA in healthy donors. Researchers ran the PCR with 60 Vbeta and 13 Jbeta primers. Profiling relied on immunoSEQ multiplex PCR, and the TCRdb table lists in-frame clones only, not all of them. The table shows 130,000 or so clones, with 74% occurring only once. The sequencing input was PBMCs. These TCRs come from a man between 35 and 55 years old in good health and CMV-seropositive.

With regard to this clone: An end of the junction differs from the germline gene, which may be a read error. The chain has TRBV2 and TRBJ1-2, with 7 positions matching TRBD1. CDR1 SNHLY and CDR2 FYNNEI come from the germline V gene. This CDR3 contains 15 residues. The CDR3 coding sequence is TGTGCCAGCAGTCAACAGGGGATTCAGCGGTATGGCGACACCTTC. It translates to CASSQQGIQRYGDTF.

The chain has TRBV28 and TRBJ1-5, with D uncertain. The ends were cut back, 3 bases at V and 7 bases at J, with 7 bases in the middle. The CDR3 sequence is 12 residues long. Germline V gene lookup returns CDR1 MDHEN and CDR2 SYDVKM. In nucleotides, the CDR3 is TGTGCCAGCAGTTTCATGTTCCAGCCCCAGCATTTT. Its protein product is CASSFMFQPQHF.

Regarding this clone: Additional DNA sequences in this sample encode the identical CDR3. The chain joins TRBV28 to TRBJ2-7; D ambiguous. The V and J ends lost 2 bases and 4 bases respectively, with 9 bases between them. Germline V gene lookup returns CDR1 MDHEN and CDR2 SYDVKM. The CDR3 runs 13 residues. CDR3 in amino acids: CASSLGRSYEQYF. DNA for the CDR3: TGTGCCAGCAGTTTAGGCAGATCGTACGAGCAGTACTTC.